The 4 T cell receptor beta chains below all came from one sample that was sequenced in a study of technical replicates of blood from a few donors. The assay was immunoSEQ multiplex PCR, and TCRdb's table has in-frame clones only and misses some. The sample records about 62,000 clones, around 87% being singletons. The sample consisted of PBMCs. These receptors came from a human donor in good health. Some clones in this sample may be carry-over from other donors' samples.

V and J are TRBV4-3 and TRBJ1-4; TRBD1 is a possible D gene (5 bases). The V and J ends lost 1 base and 5 bases respectively, with 14 bases between them. Per the germline V gene, CDR1 is LGHNA and CDR2 is YSLEER. The CDR3 has 16 amino acids. This CDR3 reads CASSQAAQVSNEKLFF. The CDR3 DNA sequence: TGCGCCAGCAGCCAAGCCGCACAGGTATCAAATGAAAAACTGTTTTTT.

The CDR3 bases are TGTGCCAGAAGCTGGGAGGAGACTAGCTCCTACAATGAGCAGTTCTTC. Its translation is CARSWEETSSYNEQFF. The genes are TRBV5-3 and TRBJ2-1; possible D gene TRBD2, 6 bases. Being an ORF, TRBV5-3 has a function that is uncertain. Trimming took 3 bases from V and 0 from J, leaving 13 bases between them. This CDR3 region has 16 residues.

A note on this clone: The identical CDR3 is also encoded by other nucleotide sequences in the sample. The chain's CDR3 is CASSPGTSGYEQYF. The CDR3 DNA reads as TGTGCCAGCTCACCAGGGACTAGCGGCTACGAGCAGTACTTC. The gene calls are TRBV18 and TRBJ2-7, with 11 bases matching TRBD2. Germline loops: CDR1 KGHSH, CDR2 LQKENI. The V and J ends lost 2 bases and 3 bases, in that order; junction bases with no gene match: 0. CDR3 length: 14 residues.

The chain couples TRBV6-5 to TRBJ1-2, with TRBD1 matching 7 bases. The CDR3 loop spans 13 amino acids. Trimming removed 10 bases from V and 7 bases from J; junction bases left unmatched: 12. From germline, CDR1 is MNHEY and CDR2 SVGAGI. As DNA, the CDR3 is TGTGCCACCCTCGGACAGGCGGGAGGTGGCTACACCTTC. Translation: CATLGQAGGGYTF.